Following are 21 T cell receptor beta chains from one sample sequenced in a study of T cells after yellow fever vaccination (dated 2019 in TCRdb). The library was made by 5' RACE. The instrument was an Illumina HiSeq 2500. TCRdb trimmed public reads at Q25 via fastp, called clones via MiXCR and kept in-frame beta chains. A single entry per CDR3 protein holds the most common genes and DNA from its merged rows. Here the sample has a few hundred thousand distinct CDR3 sequences; roughly a sixth occur a single time. The top ten hold around 15% of the sample. The treatment or condition label, read with the paper, signifies: live attenuated yellow fever vaccine strain. Source: PBMCs, taken 5 days after the first yellow fever vaccination. Source of these receptors: a man aged 18-30 years who received the YFV17D yellow fever vaccine.

The chain uses TRBV20-1 and TRBJ2-2; 8 bases align to TRBD1. The CDR3 totals 15 residues. Trimming cost V 3 bases and J 0 bases; bases outside gene matches: 3. Germline V CDR1 and CDR2: DFQATT, SNEGSKA (reference sequence). The CDR3 here is CSASTGGSNTGELFF. CDR3 nucleotides: TGCAGTGCTAGTACAGGGGGATCGAACACCGGGGAGCTGTTTTTT.

This clonotype is a singleton in its sample. The rearrangement links TRBV6-5 to TRBJ1-6; no clear D. Germline lookup yields CDR1 MNHEY and CDR2 SVGAGI. The V gene lost 3 bases and the J gene lost 10 bases, with 13 bases spanning the gap. The CDR3 is made up of 14 amino acids. Here the CDR3 DNA reads TGTGCCAGCAGTTATTCAGAGGTCAACTCACCCCTCCACTTT. It yields the protein CASSYSEVNSPLHF.

This clonotype was seen a handful of times. The rearrangement links TRBV5-1 to TRBJ1-1; D is perhaps TRBD1 (5 bases). CDR1 and CDR2 (germline): SGHRS, YFSETQ. V was trimmed by 4 bases and J by 2 bases, leaving 12 bases between them. The length of the CDR3 is 14 residues. CDR3 nucleotide sequence: TGCGCCAGCAGCCGGATCGACAGCAACACTGAAGCTTTCTTT. As protein: CASSRIDSNTEAFF.

The chain uses TRBV7-8 and TRBJ2-7, with 7 bases aligning to TRBD2. J gave up 3 bases and V 6 bases, and 8 bases lay outside the gene matches. Germline V gene lookup returns CDR1 SGHVS and CDR2 FQNEAQ. There are 14 residues in the CDR3. The CDR3 region has the DNA TGTGCCAGCAGTCCTGGACTAGTCGTCTACGAGCAGTACTTC. Protein: CASSPGLVVYEQYF.

Only a few counts were recorded for this clonotype. This chain links TRBV7-9 with TRBJ1-4; D is unresolved. Trimming shortened V by 6 bases and J by 1 base, and 9 bases separated the two germline ends. This CDR3 region has 14 residues. The germline CDR1 and CDR2 sequences are SEHNR and FQNEAQ (reference sequence). The CDR3 region has the DNA TGTGCCAGCAGTCCGATGGGAACTAATGAAAAACTGTTTTTT. Translating it yields CASSPMGTNEKLFF.

This clonotype has only a few counts. CDR3 sequence reads: CASKGRGNVRSYEQYF. CDR3 bases: TGTGCCAGCAAGGGCAGGGGCAACGTTAGATCCTACGAGCAGTACTTC. This chain uses TRBV2 with TRBJ2-7; weak D call: TRBD1 (6 bases). This CDR3 has 16 residues. V was shortened by 7 bases and J by 1 base, with 20 bases between the two germline ends. Per the germline V gene, CDR1 is SNHLY and CDR2 is FYNNEI.

The rearrangement uses TRBV15 and TRBJ2-5; D gene ambiguous. Trimming took 4 bases from V and 1 from J, leaving 10 bases between them. There are 14 residues in the CDR3. Germline V gives CDR1 LNHNV, CDR2 YYDKDF (reference sequence). CDR3 nucleotides: TGTGCCACCAGCAACCCCGCGGTCCAAGAGACCCAGTACTTC. It translates to CATSNPAVQETQYF.

The V and J genes are TRBV20-1 and TRBJ2-7, with D perhaps assigned TRBD1 or TRBD2 (5 bases each). This CDR3 is 14 amino acids long. Deletions cut 5 bases from V and 3 bases from J, with 17 bases between. Germline loops: CDR1 DFQATT, CDR2 SNEGSKA (reference sequence). The CDR3 loop is CSADRPGTLYEQYV. DNA of the CDR3: TGCAGTGCTGACAGACCCGGGACCCTCTACGAGCAGTACGTC.

The CDR3 coding sequence is TGCGCCAGCAGCCAAGAAGTGGAGGGCGGAGTGGGACTGTTTTTT. This sequence encodes CASSQEVEGGVGLFF. The chain carries TRBV4-1 and TRBJ1-4, with D unresolved. V lost 0 bases, J lost 13 bases, and 18 bases lay in between. This CDR3 is built from 15 residues. The germline V gene has CDR1 MGHRA and CDR2 YSYEKL.

This clonotype has just a few counts. This chain uses TRBV6-1 with TRBJ2-3, with 8 bases fitting TRBD2. V was pared by 6 bases and J by 0 bases, with 8 bases of the junction left unmatched. The CDR3 has 16 residues. CDR1 is MNHNS and CDR2 is SASEGT in the germline V gene. DNA for the CDR3: TGTGCCAGCAGCCAAACGGGGGGGGCTAGCACAGATACGCAGTATTTT. It encodes CASSQTGGASTDTQYF.

This chain links TRBV7-2 with TRBJ2-7, with 10 bases fitting TRBD2. The CDR3 contains 17 residues. Germline trimming cut 1 base from V and 0 bases from J; bases unmatched to any gene: 6. Germline values: CDR1 SGHTA, CDR2 FQGNSA. DNA of the CDR3: TGTGCCAGCAGCTTAGTTAGCGGGGGGCCCACCTCCTACGAGCAGTACTTC. It specifies CASSLVSGGPTSYEQYF.

This clonotype was counted a few times. V gene TRBV20-1 combines with J gene TRBJ2-1; TRBD2 matches 15 bases. Germline V lookup: CDR1 DFQATT, CDR2 SNEGSKA (reference sequence). This CDR3 contains 16 residues. V lost 3 bases, J lost 5 bases, and 5 bases stayed unmatched. The DNA for the CDR3 is TGCAGTGCTAGTCCCGGGACTAGCGGGGGGAACAATGAGCAGTTCTTC. Its translation: CSASPGTSGGNNEQFF.

The V gene is TRBV5-1, the J gene TRBJ1-2; possible D gene TRBD1, 5 bases. CDR3 length: 12 residues. Germline V gene lookup returns CDR1 SGHRS and CDR2 YFSETQ. Trimming took off 0 bases at V and 6 bases at J, with 6 bases between the two ends. The CDR3, as DNA: TGCGCCAGCAGCTTGGGACAGAATGGCTACACCTTC. This sequence encodes CASSLGQNGYTF. Full variable domain (outside the CDR3, taken from reference TRBV5-1 and TRBJ1-2): KAGVTQTPRYLIKTRGQQVTLSCSPISGHRSVSWYQQTPGQGLQFLFEYFSETQRNKGNFPGRFSGRQFSNSRSEMNVSTLELGDSALYLCASSLGQNGYTFGSGTRLTVV.

This clonotype was found a few times. The chain is built from TRBV4-3 and TRBJ2-3, with 7 bases lining up with TRBD1. After removal of 4 bases from V and 6 bases from J, the junction contained 4 bases not matched to a gene. Germline V gives CDR1 LGHNA, CDR2 YSLEER. The CDR3 totals 13 residues. The CDR3 reads CASSRVTGDTQYF. The CDR3 DNA sequence: TGCGCCAGCAGCCGAGTGACAGGGGATACGCAGTATTTT.

Only a few counts were recorded for this clonotype. This chain uses TRBV20-1 with TRBJ2-5; D is unresolved. Looked up from germline, CDR1 is DFQATT and CDR2 is SNEGSKA (reference sequence). V was pared by 3 bases and J by 2 bases, with 16 bases between. The CDR3 extends over 15 amino acids. CDR3 DNA sequence: TGCAGTGCTAGCCGGCCAAGGGTCGGTCAAGAGACCCAGTACTTC. Protein: CSASRPRVGQETQYF.

This rearrangement joins TRBV18 to TRBJ2-1; TRBD2 might be the D (6 bases). CDR1 and CDR2 (germline): KGHSH, LQKENI. V was shortened by 1 base and J by 12 bases, with 13 bases between the two germline ends. The CDR3 runs to 13 residues. CDR3 protein: CASSPRDLGGQFF. The CDR3 bases are TGTGCCAGCTCACCACGGGACTTGGGGGGGCAGTTCTTC.

This clonotype was detected only a few times. CDR3 region: CASSRLNNQPQHF. As DNA, the CDR3 is TGTGCCAGCAGTAGACTCAACAATCAGCCCCAGCATTTT. The V call is TRBV12-3 or TRBV12-4, the J call TRBJ1-5; D call uncertain. Deletions cut 5 bases from V and 3 bases from J, with 8 bases between. The CDR3 is 13 residues long.

The chain links TRBV6-2 or TRBV6-3 to TRBJ2-5; a weak D match, TRBD1 (5 bases). Germline V CDR1 and CDR2: MNHEY, SVGEGT. The CDR3 consists of 13 residues. The ends were cut back, 5 bases at V and 3 bases at J, with 10 bases in the middle. CDR3: CASSRQREETQYF. CDR3 nucleotides: TGTGCCAGCAGTAGACAGAGAGAAGAGACCCAGTACTTC.

The rearrangement uses TRBV5-1 and TRBJ1-6, with D perhaps TRBD1 (5 bases). The germline gives CDR1 SGHRS, CDR2 YFSETQ. Trimming removed 4 bases at V and 5 bases at J, with 19 bases between. CDR3 length: 17 residues. The CDR3 coding sequence is TGCGCCAGCAGCCCTCCCAATGGCCGGGACCATAATTCACCCCTCCACTTT. Translation gives CASSPPNGRDHNSPLHF. The variable domain in full, with the rest retrieved from reference TRBV5-1 and TRBJ1-6, is KAGVTQTPRYLIKTRGQQVTLSCSPISGHRSVSWYQQTPGQGLQFLFEYFSETQRNKGNFPGRFSGRQFSNSRSEMNVSTLELGDSALYLCASSPPNGRDHNSPLHFGNGTRLTVT.

This clonotype was counted a few times. The chain joins TRBV7-2 to TRBJ2-2; D gene ambiguous. The germline CDR1 and CDR2 sequences are SGHTA and FQGNSA. The CDR3 loop spans 16 amino acids. Trimming removed 2 bases from V and 1 base from J, with 11 bases in between. CDR3 loop: CASSLNSPRNTGELFF. The CDR3 DNA is TGTGCCAGCAGCTTAAATTCCCCCAGGAACACCGGGGAGCTGTTTTTT.

The rearrangement joins TRBV6-2 or TRBV6-3 to TRBJ2-1, with D unclear. Germline assignment: CDR1 MNHEY and CDR2 SVGEGT. CDR3 length: 15 residues. V shed 2 bases and J shed 0 bases, with 8 bases lying between them. CDR3 sequence reads: CASSYLGTSYNEQFF. The CDR3 DNA reads TGTGCCAGCAGTTACCTGGGAACCTCCTACAATGAGCAGTTCTTC.